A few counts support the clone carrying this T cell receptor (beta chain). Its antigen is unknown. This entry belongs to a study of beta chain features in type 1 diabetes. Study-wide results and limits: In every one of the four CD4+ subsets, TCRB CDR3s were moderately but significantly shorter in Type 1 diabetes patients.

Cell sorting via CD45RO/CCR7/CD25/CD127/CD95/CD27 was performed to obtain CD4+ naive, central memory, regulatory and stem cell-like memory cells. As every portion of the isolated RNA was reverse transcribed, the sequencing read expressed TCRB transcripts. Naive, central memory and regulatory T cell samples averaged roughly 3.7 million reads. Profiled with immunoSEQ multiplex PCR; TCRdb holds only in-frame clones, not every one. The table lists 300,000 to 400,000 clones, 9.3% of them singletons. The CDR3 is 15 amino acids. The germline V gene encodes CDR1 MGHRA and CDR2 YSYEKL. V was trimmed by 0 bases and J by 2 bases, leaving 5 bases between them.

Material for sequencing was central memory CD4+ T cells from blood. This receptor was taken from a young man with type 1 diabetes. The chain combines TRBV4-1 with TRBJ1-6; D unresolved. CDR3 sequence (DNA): TGCGCCAGCAGCCAAGACAGGCCCTATAATTCACCCCTCCACTTT. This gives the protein CASSQDRPYNSPLHF.